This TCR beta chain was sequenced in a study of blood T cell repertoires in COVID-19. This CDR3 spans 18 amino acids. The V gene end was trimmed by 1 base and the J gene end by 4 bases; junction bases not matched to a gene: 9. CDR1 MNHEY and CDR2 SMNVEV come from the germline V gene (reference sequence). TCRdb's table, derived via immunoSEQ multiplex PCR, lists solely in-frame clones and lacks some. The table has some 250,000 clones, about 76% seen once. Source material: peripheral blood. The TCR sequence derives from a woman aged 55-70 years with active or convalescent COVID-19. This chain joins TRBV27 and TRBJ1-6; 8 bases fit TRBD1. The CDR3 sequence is CASSLYPSGTGYNSPLHF. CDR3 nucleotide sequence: TGTGCCAGCAGTTTATACCCCTCCGGGACAGGATATAATTCACCCCTCCACTTT.